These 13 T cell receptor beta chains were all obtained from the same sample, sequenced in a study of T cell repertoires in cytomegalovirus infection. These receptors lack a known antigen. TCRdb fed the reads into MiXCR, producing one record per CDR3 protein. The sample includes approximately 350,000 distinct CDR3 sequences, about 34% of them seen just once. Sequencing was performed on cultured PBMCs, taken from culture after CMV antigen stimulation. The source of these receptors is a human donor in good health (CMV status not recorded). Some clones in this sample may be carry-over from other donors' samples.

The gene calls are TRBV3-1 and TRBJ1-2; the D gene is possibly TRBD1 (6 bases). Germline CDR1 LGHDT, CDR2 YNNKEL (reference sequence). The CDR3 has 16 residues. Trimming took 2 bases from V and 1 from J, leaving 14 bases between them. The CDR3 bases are TGTGCCAGCAGCCAAATGCTAGGCAGGGGTAACTATGGCTACACCTTC. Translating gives CASSQMLGRGNYGYTF.

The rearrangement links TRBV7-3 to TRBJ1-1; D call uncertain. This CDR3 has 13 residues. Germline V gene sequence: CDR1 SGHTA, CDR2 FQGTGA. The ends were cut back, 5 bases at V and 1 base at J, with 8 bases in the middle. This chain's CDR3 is CASSQQPNTEAFF. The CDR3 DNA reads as TGTGCCAGCAGCCAGCAGCCGAACACTGAAGCTTTCTTT.

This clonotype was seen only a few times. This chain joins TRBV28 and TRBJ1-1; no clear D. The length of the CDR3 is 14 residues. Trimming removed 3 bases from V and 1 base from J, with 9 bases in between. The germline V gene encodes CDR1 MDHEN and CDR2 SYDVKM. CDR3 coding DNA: TGTGCCAGCAGTTTTCCCACCCGGAACACTGAAGCTTTCTTT. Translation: CASSFPTRNTEAFF.

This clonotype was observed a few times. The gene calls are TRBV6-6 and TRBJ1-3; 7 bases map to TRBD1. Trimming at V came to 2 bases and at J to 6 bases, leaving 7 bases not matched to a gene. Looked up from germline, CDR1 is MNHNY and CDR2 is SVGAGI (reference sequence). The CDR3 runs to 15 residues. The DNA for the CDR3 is TGTGCCAGCAGTTACACCCGGACAGGCGTAAACACCATATATTTT. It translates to CASSYTRTGVNTIYF.

The DNA of the CDR3 is TGTGCCAGCAGTCCTGGACTAGCGGGAGGGTTAGGGGAGCTGTTTTTT. Translated, it gives CASSPGLAGGLGELFF. V usage is TRBV27 and J usage is TRBJ2-2; TRBD2 agrees at 15 bases. This CDR3 is 16 amino acids long. J was trimmed by 8 bases and V by 5 bases; bases with no gene match: 6. Germline assignment: CDR1 MNHEY and CDR2 SMNVEV (reference sequence).

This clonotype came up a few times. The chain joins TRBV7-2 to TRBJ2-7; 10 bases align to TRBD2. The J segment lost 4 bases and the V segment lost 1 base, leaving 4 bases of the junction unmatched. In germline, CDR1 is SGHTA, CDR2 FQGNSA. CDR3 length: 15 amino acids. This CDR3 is CASSLVGLADYEQYV. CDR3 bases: TGTGCCAGCAGCTTAGTTGGACTAGCGGATTACGAGCAGTACGTC.

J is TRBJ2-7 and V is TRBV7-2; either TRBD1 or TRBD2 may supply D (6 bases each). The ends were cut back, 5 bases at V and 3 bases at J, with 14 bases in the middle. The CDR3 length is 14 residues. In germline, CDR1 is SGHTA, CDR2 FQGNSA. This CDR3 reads CASSPYEGGYEQYF. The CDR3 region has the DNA TGTGCCAGCAGCCCTTACGAGGGGGGCTACGAGCAGTACTTC.

CDR3 sequence: CASSPGLAAGTDTQYF. Written as DNA, the CDR3 is TGTGCCAGCAGCCCGGGACTAGCGGCCGGCACAGATACGCAGTATTTT. The chain employs TRBV7-2 and TRBJ2-3, with 11 nucleotides matching TRBD2. Germline CDR1 is SGHTA and CDR2 is FQGNSA. The V and J ends lost 5 bases and 1 base, in that order; junction bases with no gene match: 5. CDR3 length equals 16 residues. The variable domain in full, with the rest retrieved from reference TRBV7-2 and TRBJ2-3, is GAGVSQSPSNKVTEKGKDVELRCDPISGHTALYWYRQSLGQGLEFLIYFQGNSAPDKSGLPSDRFSAERTGGSVSTLTIQRTQQEDSAVYLCASSPGLAAGTDTQYFGPGTRLTVL.

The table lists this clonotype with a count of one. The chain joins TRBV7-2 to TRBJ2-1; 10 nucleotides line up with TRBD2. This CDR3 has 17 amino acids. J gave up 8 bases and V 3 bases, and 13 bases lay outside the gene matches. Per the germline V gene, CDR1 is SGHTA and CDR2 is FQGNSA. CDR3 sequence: CASSLRSGLASLDEQFF. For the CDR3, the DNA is TGTGCCAGCAGCTTGCGATCGGGACTAGCGTCTCTGGATGAGCAGTTCTTC.

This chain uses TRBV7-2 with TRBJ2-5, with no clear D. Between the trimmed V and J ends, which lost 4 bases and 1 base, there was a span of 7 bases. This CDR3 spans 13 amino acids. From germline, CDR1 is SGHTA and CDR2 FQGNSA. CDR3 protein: CASSYYLQETQYF. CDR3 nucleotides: TGTGCCAGCAGCTATTACCTCCAAGAGACCCAGTACTTC.

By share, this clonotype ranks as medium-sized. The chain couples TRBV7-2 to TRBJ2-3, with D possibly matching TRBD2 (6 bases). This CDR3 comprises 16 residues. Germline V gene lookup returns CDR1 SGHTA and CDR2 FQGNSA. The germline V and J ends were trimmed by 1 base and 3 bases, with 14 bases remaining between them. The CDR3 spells CASSLGPLARTDTQYF. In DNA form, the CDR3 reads TGTGCCAGCAGCTTAGGTCCACTAGCAAGGACAGATACGCAGTATTTT.

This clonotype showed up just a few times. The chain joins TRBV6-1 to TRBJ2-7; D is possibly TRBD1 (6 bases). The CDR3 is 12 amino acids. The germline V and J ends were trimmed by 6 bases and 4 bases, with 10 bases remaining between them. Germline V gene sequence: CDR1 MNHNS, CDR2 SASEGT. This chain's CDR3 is CASSHRDYEQYV. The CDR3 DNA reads TGTGCCAGCAGCCACAGGGATTACGAGCAGTACGTC.

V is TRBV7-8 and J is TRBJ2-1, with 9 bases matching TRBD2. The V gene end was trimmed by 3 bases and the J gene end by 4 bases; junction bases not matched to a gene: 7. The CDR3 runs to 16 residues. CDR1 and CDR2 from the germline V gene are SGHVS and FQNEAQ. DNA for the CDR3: TGTGCCAGCAGCTTGAAGACTAGCGGAAAATACAATGAGCAGTTCTTC. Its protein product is CASSLKTSGKYNEQFF.